This T cell receptor (beta chain) was identified during a study of T cells in Graves' hyperthyroidism and ophthalmopathy. On the basis of clinical symptoms, serum thyroxine and TRAb, thyroid ultrasound and orbital computed tomography, diagnoses were made. Germline values: CDR1 SQVTM, CDR2 ANQGSEA. V was shortened by 0 bases and J by 2 bases, with 13 bases between the two germline ends. The CDR3 consists of 15 residues. Amplified TCR beta CDR3 regions derived from RNA transcripts. A first-round RT-PCR of the TCR CDR3 used the HTBI primer set. In TCRdb, the multiplex PCR reads were re-called with MiXCR into one record per CDR3 protein. The sample holds roughly 49,000 distinct CDR3 sequences, less than 65% seen once.

Sequenced input: peripheral blood or thyroid tissue (not recorded which). The sequence derives from a man aged 18 to 30 with Graves' hyperthyroidism. The rearrangement links TRBV29-1 to TRBJ2-5; D gene ambiguous. CDR3 nucleotides: TGCAGCGTTGAAGATCCGAACGGCAGACAAGAGACCCAGTACTTC. Amino acids: CSVEDPNGRQETQYF. Supplemented by reference TRBV29-1 and TRBJ2-5, the full variable domain reads SAVISQKPSRDICQRGTSLTIQCQVDSQVTMMFWYRQQPGQSLTLIATANQGSEATYESGFVIDKFPISRPNLTFSTLTVSNMSPEDSSIYLCSVEDPNGRQETQYFGPGTRLLVL.